This TCR beta chain was documented in a study of blood T cell repertoires in COVID-19 (TCRdb year 2020). Context from the whole study: Collaborator samples came from the United States, Italy and Spain and covered acute and convalescent phases of COVID-19. The prospective study material was composed of cDNA or gDNA derived from T cells, B-cell-depleted T cells, or PBMCs. The dataset comprised deeply sampled blood TCRbeta repertoires from subjects exposed to, actively infected with, or recovered from COVID-19. The repertoires were released in a freely available public database meant as a resource for research on the immune response to SARS-CoV-2. The samples were drawn from the first 160 participants of the ongoing ImmuneRACE study and from over 950 subjects provided by 6 global collaborators. Nearly every sample came with metadata listing a de-identified subject ID, COVID-19 status, age in years and sex. HLA class I and class II types, where available, came from metadata supplied by the sample provider rather than from assay-based typing.

Comments on this clone: This receptor's antigen is unknown. The record has no base qualities; no much larger clone is one base away.

One collaborating source in Seattle enrolled patients during active infection and followed them longitudinally through the course of disease. Whole blood was collected in K2EDTA tubes by collaborating institutions according to the institutions' own protocols. For TCRbeta analysis, collaborator samples were shipped as frozen whole blood, as isolated PBMCs, or as DNA extracted from either sample type. Results and caveats for the whole study, not just this receptor: The quantity of clinical and demographic metadata differed by source and by participant and was supplied without curation.

The immunoSEQ Assay, a bias-controlled multiplex PCR, was used to amplify TCRbeta CDR3 regions from genomic DNA. As for the authors' bioinformatics: The number of nucleated cells in each sample was estimated from the amplification of reference gene primers within the assay. Sequence reads were collapsed and filtered to measure the absolute abundance of every unique TCRbeta CDR3 rearrangement. For each sample, productive Simpson clonality was calculated by taking the square root of Simpson's diversity index across productive rearrangements. TCRdb took over this immuneACCESS table, retaining in-frame rearrangements with V and J assigned. Such tables are incomplete; in checked studies, under half of the missing clones stem from an unresolved V gene, and the remainder is unexplained. That table gives V, J and clone size, and the DNA gave D and trimming. Counted in this sample were 200,000 to 250,000 clones; about four fifths of them appeared once. The ten largest account for approximately 7.5% of the sample.

The V and J ends are trimmed by 0 bases and 1 base, leaving 5 bases between them. Including cysteine and phenylalanine, the CDR3 has 14 amino acids. Of all the DNA, just the CDR3 is kept, 42 bases in frame from base 1. Sequences SGHNT (CDR1) and YYREEE (CDR2) are obtained from the germline V gene (reference sequence). What was sequenced was peripheral blood. The sequence was obtained from an elderly woman with COVID-19, enrolled during active disease. The chain employs TRBV5-4 and TRBJ1-3, and TRBD1 may be the D gene, going by 5 matching bases. The DNA reads TGTGCCAGCAGCTTGGACAGGTCTGGAAACACCATATATTTT. Its coded protein is CASSLDRSGNTIYF.